Below, 32 T cell receptor beta chains from the same sample are listed, as sequenced in a study of cytomegalovirus exposure and HLA in healthy donors. This PCR relied on a set of 60 Vbeta primers and 13 Jbeta primers. The method was immunoSEQ multiplex PCR; TCRdb's version includes in-frame clones alone and lacks a portion of them. Among around 160,000 clones, 83% were seen once, and the ten largest hold roughly 4%. The sample was PBMCs. All receptors come from a man between 50 and 59 years old in good health and CMV-seropositive.

The chain is built from TRBV28 and TRBJ2-7; 8 bases line up with TRBD2. Germline V CDR1 and CDR2: MDHEN, SYDVKM. Germline trimming cut 5 bases from V and 1 base from J; bases unmatched to any gene: 7. The CDR3 extends over 15 amino acids. CDR3 amino acids: CASSQTSGQSYEQYF. CDR3 nucleotides: TGTGCCAGCAGTCAAACTAGCGGACAATCCTACGAGCAGTACTTC.

The table lists this clone with a few counts. The rearrangement uses TRBV28 and TRBJ2-7; the match to TRBD2 covers 7 bases. The V segment lost 6 bases and the J segment 2 bases; nucleotides outside the gene matches: 10. Germline V gene lookup returns CDR1 MDHEN and CDR2 SYDVKM. The CDR3 has 15 amino acids. The CDR3 nucleotides read TGTGCCAGCAGGGCCCCAGCGGGACCAGCCTACGAGCAGTACTTC. Its protein product is CASRAPAGPAYEQYF.

The chain links TRBV6-1 to TRBJ1-3; 7 bases map to TRBD1. CDR1 and CDR2 from the germline V gene are MNHNS and SASEGT. Losses at the gene ends were 4 bases for V and 0 bases for J; bases not matched to a gene: 6. This CDR3 spans 16 amino acids. CDR3 sequence (DNA): TGTGCCAGCAGTGGGGGACAGTTTGTCTCTGGAAACACCATATATTTT. It is translated as CASSGGQFVSGNTIYF.

The chain combines TRBV5-1 with TRBJ2-3; 7 bases match TRBD2. There are 14 residues in the CDR3. Trimming cost V 4 bases and J 3 bases; bases outside gene matches: 5. Germline CDR1 and CDR2: SGHRS and YFSETQ. As DNA, the CDR3 is TGCGCCAGCAGCCCGCAGGGAGGGACAGATACGCAGTATTTT. Amino acid sequence: CASSPQGGTDTQYF.

Only one count was recorded for this clone. The V gene is TRBV18, the J gene TRBJ2-5, with 8 nucleotides matching TRBD2. With 3 bases clipped from V and 7 bases from J, the junction kept 4 bases outside the gene matches. Germline V gene lookup returns CDR1 KGHSH and CDR2 LQKENI. The CDR3 consists of 13 residues. CDR3 sequence (DNA): TGTGCCAGCTCACCCGGGAGGGATGCGACCCAGTACTTC. Residues: CASSPGRDATQYF.

With respect to this clone: This sample also contains other DNA sequences that code for the same CDR3. The rearrangement joins TRBV18 to TRBJ2-7, with 9 bases lining up with TRBD1. The CDR3 loop spans 14 amino acids. Germline trimming cut 3 bases from V and 3 bases from J; bases unmatched to any gene: 3. Germline-derived CDR1 and CDR2 are KGHSH and LQKENI. In DNA, the CDR3 is TGTGCCAGCTCACCCGACAGGGGGAGCTACGAGCAGTACTTC. It encodes CASSPDRGSYEQYF.

The chain combines TRBV7-9 with TRBJ2-1, with D perhaps TRBD1 (5 bases). Germline CDR1 reads SEHNR; CDR2 reads FQNEAQ (reference sequence). V dropped 5 bases and J dropped 5 bases, with 7 bases sitting between them. This CDR3 comprises 12 residues. The CDR3 nucleotides read TGTGCCAGCAGCCCAGGGAACAATGAGCAGTTCTTC. Residues: CASSPGNNEQFF.

This chain joins TRBV9 and TRBJ2-5; TRBD1 matches at 7 bases. The germline V gene has CDR1 SGDLS and CDR2 YYNGEE. This CDR3 is built from 14 residues. V dropped 0 bases and J dropped 4; count of bases not matched to a gene: 3. Here the CDR3 reads CASSVGSGGETQYF. Written as DNA, the CDR3 is TGTGCCAGCAGCGTAGGGTCAGGGGGAGAGACCCAGTACTTC.

J is TRBJ1-2 and V is TRBV5-1, with D possibly TRBD1 on 6 matching bases. This CDR3 spans 15 amino acids. V lost 3 bases to trimming and J lost 4 bases, with 16 bases between them. The germline gives CDR1 SGHRS, CDR2 YFSETQ. The chain's CDR3 is CASSWGGRGGYGYTF. The CDR3 DNA sequence: TGCGCCAGCAGCTGGGGGGGCAGGGGCGGCTATGGCTACACCTTC.

DNA of the CDR3: TGTGCCAGCAGCGTAGTTAGCGGGGGTTACAATGAGCAGTTCTTC. Translating it yields CASSVVSGGYNEQFF. This chain connects TRBV9 to TRBJ2-1, with 9 nucleotides matching TRBD2. The V and J ends lost 0 bases and 4 bases, in that order; junction bases with no gene match: 2. This CDR3 contains 15 residues. The germline CDR1 and CDR2 sequences are SGDLS and YYNGEE.

The rearrangement joins TRBV27 to TRBJ1-2, with D perhaps TRBD1 (6 bases). The germline V and J ends were trimmed by 5 bases and 5 bases, with 15 bases remaining between them. Germline V gene data show CDR1 as MNHEY and CDR2 as SMNVEV (reference sequence). The CDR3 runs 14 residues. CDR3 sequence (DNA): TGTGCCAGCAGTCGGGAACAGGGACGGTATGGCTACACCTTC. It codes for CASSREQGRYGYTF.

This clone was seen a few times. The rearrangement joins TRBV4-1 to TRBJ2-5, with 16 nucleotides matching TRBD2. This CDR3 has 17 amino acids. The V and J ends lost 4 bases and 5 bases, in that order; junction bases with no gene match: 7. CDR1 and CDR2 from the germline V gene are MGHRA and YSYEKL. In nucleotides, the CDR3 is TGCGCCAGCAGCCCCGGGACTAGCGGGAGGGCCGGGGAGACCCAGTACTTC. Its translation: CASSPGTSGRAGETQYF.

The chain has TRBV7-9 and TRBJ1-6, with D unresolved. This CDR3 comprises 14 residues. The germline V and J ends were trimmed by 3 bases and 9 bases, with 12 bases remaining between them. Germline CDR1 is SEHNR and CDR2 is FQNEAQ (reference sequence). The CDR3 nucleotides read TGTGCCAGCAGCTTCGGTGGTGTGGTTTCACCCCTCCACTTT. It is translated as CASSFGGVVSPLHF.

The V and J genes are TRBV6-5 and TRBJ2-7; D unresolved. The CDR3 spans 13 residues. The germline V gene encodes CDR1 MNHEY and CDR2 SVGAGI. Trimming cost V 6 bases and J 0 bases, with 9 bases left between them. CDR3 amino acids: CASSSTASYEQYF. The CDR3 nucleotides read TGTGCCAGCAGCTCCACAGCCTCCTACGAGCAGTACTTC.

The CDR3 sequence: CASSSTGTESYEQYF. As DNA, the CDR3 is TGTGCCAGCAGCTCCACCGGGACAGAATCCTACGAGCAGTACTTC. The chain joins TRBV7-2 to TRBJ2-7, with 7 positions matching TRBD1. Germline V gene lookup returns CDR1 SGHTA and CDR2 FQGNSA. The CDR3 has 15 residues. V dropped 4 bases and J dropped 1; count of bases not matched to a gene: 7.

The chain recombines TRBV10-3 with TRBJ2-2; TRBD2 might be the D (5 bases). V lost 3 bases, J lost 2 bases, and 13 bases lay in between. This CDR3 comprises 16 residues. The germline V gene has CDR1 ENHRY and CDR2 SYGVKD. The CDR3 loop reads CAISDVGLENTGELFF. The CDR3 region has the DNA TGTGCCATCAGTGATGTTGGACTCGAAAACACCGGGGAGCTGTTTTTT.

This clone was seen a few times. The J gene is TRBJ1-5, the V gene TRBV10-2, with D perhaps TRBD1 (5 bases). CDR3 length equals 15 residues. Germline lookup yields CDR1 WSHSY and CDR2 SAAADI. V was clipped by 0 bases and J by 7 bases, with 13 bases between them. This CDR3 is CASSESGQGGQPQHF. CDR3 bases: TGCGCCAGCAGTGAGTCCGGCCAGGGTGGCCAGCCCCAGCATTTT.

This clone appeared a few times. This chain links TRBV7-8 with TRBJ2-7; unclear D gene. The V end lost 2 bases, the J end lost 4 bases, and 9 bases lay between the germline ends. The CDR3 has 13 residues. Germline-derived CDR1 and CDR2 are SGHVS and FQNEAQ. CDR3 sequence reads: CASSLFLSYEQYF. The CDR3 DNA reads as TGTGCCAGCAGCTTATTTCTTTCGTACGAGCAGTACTTC.

The V gene is TRBV30, the J gene TRBJ2-5, with D possibly TRBD2 on 6 matching bases. This CDR3 is 15 amino acids long. Trimming removed 4 bases at V and 1 base at J, with 16 bases between. CDR1 is GTSNPN and CDR2 is SVGIG in the germline V gene (reference sequence). CDR3 DNA sequence: TGTGCCTGGAAGGACGGGGGACGCATCCAAGAGACCCAGTACTTC. It encodes CAWKDGGRIQETQYF.

J is TRBJ2-3 and V is TRBV6-5; D may be TRBD1 (6 bases). The CDR3 is 12 amino acids. Germline V CDR1 and CDR2: MNHEY, SVGAGI. The V and J ends lost 6 bases and 6 bases respectively, with 10 bases between them. The CDR3: CASRPDRDTQYF. The CDR3 DNA follows: TGTGCCAGCAGACCCGACAGGGATACGCAGTATTTT.

The J gene is TRBJ1-1, the V gene TRBV18; 7 nucleotides match TRBD1. Trimming took 3 bases from V and 2 from J; bases not matched to a gene: 6. Germline CDR1 reads KGHSH; CDR2 reads LQKENI. The CDR3 totals 15 residues. The chain's CDR3 is CASSPQGEINTEAFF. In DNA, the CDR3 is TGTGCCAGCTCACCCCAGGGGGAAATTAACACTGAAGCTTTCTTT.

The chain is built from TRBV7-2 and TRBJ1-4; tentative D call: TRBD1 (5 bases). The germline gives CDR1 SGHTA, CDR2 FQGNSA. This CDR3 contains 14 residues. V was shortened by 2 bases and J by 2 bases, with 6 bases between the two germline ends. The CDR3 sequence is CASSLRGTNEKLFF. CDR3 bases: TGTGCCAGCAGCTTACGGGGGACTAATGAAAAACTGTTTTTT.

This chain connects TRBV5-6 to TRBJ2-1; possible D gene TRBD2, 7 bases. CDR1 SGHDT and CDR2 YYEEEE come from the germline V gene. The CDR3 runs 15 residues. Trimming removed 1 base from V and 7 bases from J, with 15 bases in between. The CDR3 DNA reads as TGTGCCAGCAGCTTGTCCGGGGGAGGGGGAAATGAGCAGTTCTTC. It yields the protein CASSLSGGGGNEQFF.

V is TRBV28 and J is TRBJ2-5; 11 bases are shared with TRBD2. The CDR3 spans 17 residues. Germline trimming cut 3 bases from V and 0 bases from J; bases unmatched to any gene: 6. Per germline, CDR1 MDHEN and CDR2 SYDVKM. CDR3 coding DNA: TGTGCCAGCAGTTTGGTTAGCGGGGGGGGCTACCAAGAGACCCAGTACTTC. The encoded protein is CASSLVSGGGYQETQYF.

This clone was observed once. This rearrangement joins TRBV7-9 to TRBJ1-4; D is perhaps TRBD1 (5 bases). V was pared by 6 bases and J by 6 bases, with 14 bases between. The CDR3 spans 14 residues. Germline V gene sequence: CDR1 SEHNR, CDR2 FQNEAQ (reference sequence). CDR3 protein: CASRRRDGDEKLFF. The CDR3 DNA reads as TGTGCCAGCAGGCGCAGGGATGGGGATGAAAAACTGTTTTTT.

This chain joins TRBV6-5 and TRBJ1-4; 7 bases line up with TRBD1. The CDR3 has 16 residues. V dropped 0 bases and J dropped 7; count of bases not matched to a gene: 8. Germline CDR1 is MNHEY and CDR2 is SVGAGI. The CDR3 protein is CASSYSSRGRGEKLFF. The DNA for the CDR3 is TGTGCCAGCAGTTACTCGTCTAGGGGGCGAGGTGAAAAACTGTTTTTT.

This chain uses TRBV4-1 with TRBJ2-3; TRBD1 matches 8 bases. Unmatched junction bases numbered 8, after V lost 6 bases and J lost 3 bases. Per germline, CDR1 MGHRA and CDR2 YSYEKL. The CDR3 is 15 amino acids. CDR3 sequence: CASSRDRLETDTQYF. The CDR3 region has the DNA TGCGCCAGCAGTCGGGACAGGCTAGAAACAGATACGCAGTATTTT.

This rearrangement joins TRBV18 to TRBJ1-1, with D hard to call. Trimming took 2 bases from V and 6 from J, leaving 10 bases between them. From germline, CDR1 is KGHSH and CDR2 LQKENI. This CDR3 has 13 amino acids. The CDR3 region has the DNA TGTGCCAGCTCACCAGCAGGAATGCCTGAAGCTTTCTTT. Its translation: CASSPAGMPEAFF.

The rearrangement joins TRBV25-1 to TRBJ2-7; 8 bases agree with TRBD2. Looked up from germline, CDR1 is MGHDK and CDR2 is SYGVNS. The trim removed 4 bases at V and 5 bases at J, leaving 10 bases unmatched. The CDR3 consists of 15 residues. CDR3 amino acids: CASSGLRTSNHEQYF. The CDR3 DNA sequence: TGTGCCAGCAGTGGGCTAAGGACTAGCAACCACGAGCAGTACTTC.

The chain has TRBV4-2 and TRBJ1-4; D is possibly TRBD1 (5 bases). V dropped 6 bases and J dropped 1 base, with 18 bases sitting between them. This CDR3 comprises 17 residues. Per the germline V gene, CDR1 is LGHNA and CDR2 is YNFKEQ. CDR3 loop: CASSPRPGRGTNEKLFF. The DNA for the CDR3 is TGTGCCAGCAGTCCACGTCCAGGGCGGGGAACTAATGAAAAACTGTTTTTT.

This chain joins TRBV4-1 and TRBJ2-1; weak D call: TRBD1 (5 bases). Germline V lookup: CDR1 MGHRA, CDR2 YSYEKL. This CDR3 is 15 amino acids long. Between the trimmed V and J ends, which lost 4 bases and 2 bases, there was a span of 12 bases. The CDR3 sequence is CASSPLDSPYNEQFF. CDR3 DNA: TGCGCCAGCAGCCCATTAGACAGTCCCTACAATGAGCAGTTCTTC.

Here the CDR3 DNA reads TGTGCCATCAGTGGGACAGGGGGGAACGAGCAGTACTTC. Translation: CAISGTGGNEQYF. The chain employs TRBV10-3 and TRBJ2-7; 10 bases map to TRBD1. The germline CDR1 and CDR2 sequences are ENHRY and SYGVKD. The CDR3 has 13 amino acids. The trim removed 4 bases at V and 5 bases at J, leaving 2 bases unmatched.